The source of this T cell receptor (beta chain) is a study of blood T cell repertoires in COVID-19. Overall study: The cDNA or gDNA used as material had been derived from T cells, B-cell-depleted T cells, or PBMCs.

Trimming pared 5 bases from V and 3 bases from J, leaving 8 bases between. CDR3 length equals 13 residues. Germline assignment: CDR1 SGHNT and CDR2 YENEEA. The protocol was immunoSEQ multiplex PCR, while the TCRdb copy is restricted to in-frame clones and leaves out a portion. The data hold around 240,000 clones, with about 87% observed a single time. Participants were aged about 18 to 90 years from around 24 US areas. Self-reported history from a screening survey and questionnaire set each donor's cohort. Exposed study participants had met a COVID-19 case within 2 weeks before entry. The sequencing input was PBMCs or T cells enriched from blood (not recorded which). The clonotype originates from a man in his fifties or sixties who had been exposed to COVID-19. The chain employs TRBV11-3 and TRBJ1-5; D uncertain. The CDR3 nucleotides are TGTGCCAGCAGCGCCACGGTCAATCAGCCCCAGCATTTT. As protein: CASSATVNQPQHF.